This T cell receptor (beta chain) emerged from a study of T cells in Graves' hyperthyroidism and ophthalmopathy. V lost 4 bases, J lost 3 bases, and 13 bases lay in between. The CDR3 extends over 14 amino acids. Germline-derived CDR1 and CDR2 are SNHLY and FYNNEI. Using RNA transcripts as the source, TCR beta CDR3 regions were amplified. HTBI primers were the set used in a first-round RT-PCR of the TCR CDR3. TCRdb re-called the multiplex PCR reads with MiXCR, one entry per CDR3 protein. The table records about 600,000 distinct CDR3 sequences, approximately 15% of them present only once. The genes are TRBV2 and TRBJ2-7; D gene uncertain. The sequence derives from a woman between 40 and 50 years old with Graves' ophthalmopathy. Sequenced input: blood. This CDR3 reads CASSVGRVYYEQYF. CDR3 in DNA: TGTGCCAGCAGTGTAGGAAGGGTGTACTACGAGCAGTACTTC. Looking up the rest from reference TRBV2 and TRBJ2-7 gives the full variable domain: EPEVTQTPSHQVTQMGQEVILRCVPISNHLYFYWYRQILGQKVEFLVSFYNNEISEKSEIFDDQFSVERPDGSNFTLKIRSTKLEDSAMYFCASSVGRVYYEQYFGPGTRLTVT.